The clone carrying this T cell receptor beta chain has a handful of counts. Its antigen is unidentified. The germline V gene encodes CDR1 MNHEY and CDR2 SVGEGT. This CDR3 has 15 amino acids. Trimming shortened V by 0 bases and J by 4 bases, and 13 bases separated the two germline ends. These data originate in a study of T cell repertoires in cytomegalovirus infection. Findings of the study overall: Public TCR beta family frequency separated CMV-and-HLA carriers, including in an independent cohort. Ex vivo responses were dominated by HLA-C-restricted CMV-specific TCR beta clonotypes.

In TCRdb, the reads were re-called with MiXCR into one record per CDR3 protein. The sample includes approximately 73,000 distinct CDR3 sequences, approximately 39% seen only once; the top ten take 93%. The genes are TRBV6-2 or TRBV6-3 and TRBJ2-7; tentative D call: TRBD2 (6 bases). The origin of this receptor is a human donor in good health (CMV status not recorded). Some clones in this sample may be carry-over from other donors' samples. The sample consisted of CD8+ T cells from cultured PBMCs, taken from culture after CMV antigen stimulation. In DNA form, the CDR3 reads TGTGCCAGCAGTTACTCGGGACTCCTTGGGTACGAGCAGTACTTC. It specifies CASSYSGLLGYEQYF.